This T cell receptor (beta chain) was identified in a study of T cell responses to AZD1222 COVID-19 vaccine. Regarding the study as a whole: Repertoire sampling occurred only after the peak T cell response. Clonal diversity was possibly underestimated, and the donors were mostly white British, with more females.

Here immunoSEQ multiplex PCR was the method, and the copy in TCRdb shows in-frame clones only, minus some. Of about 150,000 clones listed, about 92% are singletons. This CDR3 has 14 residues. Germline lookup yields CDR1 KGHDR and CDR2 SFDVKD. V shed 9 bases, J shed 8 bases, and the junction held 14 bases outside the gene matches. Analyses pooled second doses at about 4 or about 12 weeks. As regards this clone: What it binds is not known.

This chain connects TRBV24-1 to TRBJ1-2; 7 bases line up with TRBD1. Specimen: peripheral blood, collected 28 days after the second AZD1222 dose. This clonotype was obtained from an adult who received the AZD1222 COVID-19 vaccine. The CDR3 is CATSEGALQGGYTF. The CDR3, as DNA: TGTGCCACCTCGGAGGGGGCGCTTCAAGGGGGCTACACCTTC.